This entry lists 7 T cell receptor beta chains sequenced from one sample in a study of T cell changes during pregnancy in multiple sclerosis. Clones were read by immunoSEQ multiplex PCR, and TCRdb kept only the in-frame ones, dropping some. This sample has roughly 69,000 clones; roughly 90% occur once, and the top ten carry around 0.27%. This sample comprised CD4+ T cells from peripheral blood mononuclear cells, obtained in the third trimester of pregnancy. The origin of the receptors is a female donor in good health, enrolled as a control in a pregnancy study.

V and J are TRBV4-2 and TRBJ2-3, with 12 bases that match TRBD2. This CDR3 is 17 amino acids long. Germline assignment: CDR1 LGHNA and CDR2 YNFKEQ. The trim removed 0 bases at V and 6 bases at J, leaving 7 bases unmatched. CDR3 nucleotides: TGTGCCAGCAGCCAAGATCCCCTAGCGGGGGGGCTGGATACGCAGTATTTT. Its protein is CASSQDPLAGGLDTQYF.

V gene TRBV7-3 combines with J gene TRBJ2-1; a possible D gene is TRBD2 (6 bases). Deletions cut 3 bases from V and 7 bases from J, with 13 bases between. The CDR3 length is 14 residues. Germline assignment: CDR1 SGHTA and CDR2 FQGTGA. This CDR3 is CASSLGPGGNEQFF. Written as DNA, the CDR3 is TGTGCCAGCAGCTTGGGGCCCGGGGGTAATGAGCAGTTCTTC. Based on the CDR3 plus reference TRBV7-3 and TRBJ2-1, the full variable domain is GAGVSQTPSNKVTEKGKYVELRCDPISGHTALYWYRQSLGQGPEFLIYFQGTGAADDSGLPNDRFFAVRPEGSVSTLKIQRTERGDSAVYLCASSLGPGGNEQFFGPGTRLTVL.

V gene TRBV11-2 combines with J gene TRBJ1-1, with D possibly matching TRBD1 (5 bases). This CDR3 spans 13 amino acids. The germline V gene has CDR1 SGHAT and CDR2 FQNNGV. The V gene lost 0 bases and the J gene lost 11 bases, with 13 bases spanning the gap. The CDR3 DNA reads TGTGCCAGCAGCTTAGACCGACAGACTGTGGCTTTCTTT. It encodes CASSLDRQTVAFF.

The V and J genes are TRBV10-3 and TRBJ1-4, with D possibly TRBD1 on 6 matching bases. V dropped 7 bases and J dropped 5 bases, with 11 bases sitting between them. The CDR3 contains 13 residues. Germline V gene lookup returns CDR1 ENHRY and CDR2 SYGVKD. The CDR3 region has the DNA TGTGCCATCATGGACAGTCTGAATGAAAAACTGTTTTTT. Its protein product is CAIMDSLNEKLFF.

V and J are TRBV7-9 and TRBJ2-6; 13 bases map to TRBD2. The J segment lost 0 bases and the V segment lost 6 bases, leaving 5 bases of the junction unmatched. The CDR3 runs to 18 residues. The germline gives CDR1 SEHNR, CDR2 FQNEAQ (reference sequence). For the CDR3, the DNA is TGTGCCAGCAGGGGTACTAGCGGGGGGGGCTCTGGGGCCAACGTCCTGACTTTC. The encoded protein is CASRGTSGGGSGANVLTF.

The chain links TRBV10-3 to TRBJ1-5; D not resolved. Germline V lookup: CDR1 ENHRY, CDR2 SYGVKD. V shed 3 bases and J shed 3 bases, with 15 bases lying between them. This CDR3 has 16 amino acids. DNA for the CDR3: TGTGCCATCAGTGATGAGGCCCGGGGAGTCAATCAGCCCCAGCATTTT. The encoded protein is CAISDEARGVNQPQHF.

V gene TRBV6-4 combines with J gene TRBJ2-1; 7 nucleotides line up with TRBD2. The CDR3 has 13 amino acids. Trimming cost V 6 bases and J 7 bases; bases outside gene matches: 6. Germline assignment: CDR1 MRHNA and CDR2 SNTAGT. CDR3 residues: CASSGEGRNEQFF. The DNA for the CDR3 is TGTGCCAGCAGCGGGGAGGGGCGGAATGAGCAGTTCTTC.